The 28 T cell receptor beta chains listed next were all sequenced from one sample in a study of blood T cell repertoires in COVID-19. Assay: immunoSEQ multiplex PCR; the TCRdb copy retains only in-frame clones and omits some. The table has 450,000 or so clones, roughly 91% seen once; the top ten hold 0.6% to 0.7%. The sequencing sample was made of PBMCs or T cells enriched from blood (not recorded which). The origin of the receptors is a man aged 18 to 29 who had recovered from COVID-19.

The chain links TRBV10-3 to TRBJ2-7, with 9 bases identical to TRBD1. This CDR3 region has 14 residues. CDR1 and CDR2 (germline): ENHRY, SYGVKD. Trimming at V came to 2 bases and at J to 5 bases, leaving 4 bases not matched to a gene. CDR3 in DNA: TGTGCCATCAGTGAGGGGACAGGGTCAGACGAGCAGTACTTC. This sequence encodes CAISEGTGSDEQYF.

The rearrangement uses TRBV12-5 and TRBJ1-6, with TRBD1 identical over 7 bases. The V segment lost 4 bases and the J segment 6 bases; nucleotides outside the gene matches: 12. Germline V gives CDR1 LGHNT, CDR2 FRNRAP. The CDR3 loop spans 17 amino acids. CDR3 sequence (DNA): TGTGCTAGTGGTTCCCCCCGGACAGGCCTTCCTAATTCACCCCTCCACTTT. Translated: CASGSPRTGLPNSPLHF.

The genes are TRBV5-6 and TRBJ2-7; maybe TRBD1 (5 bases). This CDR3 is 14 amino acids long. Trimming stripped 5 bases from V and 2 bases from J, with 14 bases between. Germline assignment: CDR1 SGHDT and CDR2 YYEEEE. The CDR3 nucleotides are TGTGCCAGCAGGTCGTACGACAGTCCCTACGAGCAGTACTTC. Residues: CASRSYDSPYEQYF. Complete variable domain (other parts from reference TRBV5-6 and TRBJ2-7): DAGVTQSPTHLIKTRGQQVTLRCSPKSGHDTVSWYQQALGQGPQFIFQYYEEEERQRGNFPDRFSGHQFPNYSSELNVNALLLGDSALYLCASRSYDSPYEQYFGPGTRLTVT.

J is TRBJ1-3 and V is TRBV5-6; D perhaps matches TRBD1 (5 bases). The germline gives CDR1 SGHDT, CDR2 YYEEEE. V lost 2 bases to trimming and J lost 0 bases, with 15 bases between them. This CDR3 comprises 17 residues. In DNA form, the CDR3 reads TGTGCCAGCAGCTTAGATCCCCGACAGATCTCTGGAAACACCATATATTTT. Amino acids: CASSLDPRQISGNTIYF.

This sequence joins TRBV18 and TRBJ2-5; 7 positions agree with TRBD2. The germline gives CDR1 KGHSH, CDR2 LQKENI. The V segment lost 3 bases and the J segment 3 bases; nucleotides outside the gene matches: 13. There are 17 residues in the CDR3. CDR3 nucleotide sequence: TGTGCCAGCTCACCCACTATTGGCGGGAGTTTTGAAGAGACCCAGTACTTC. Amino acid sequence: CASSPTIGGSFEETQYF.

This chain links TRBV30 with TRBJ2-1; 7 positions match TRBD2. The CDR3 contains 13 residues. The V gene's germline CDR1 is GTSNPN and CDR2 SVGIG (reference sequence). After removal of 0 bases from V and 12 bases from J, the junction contained 8 bases not matched to a gene. CDR3 in amino acids: CAWSVVGRDGQFF. DNA of the CDR3: TGTGCCTGGAGTGTAGTGGGGAGGGACGGGCAGTTCTTC.

This clone was counted once. The rearrangement links TRBV27 to TRBJ1-5; 11 nucleotides match TRBD1. Germline V CDR1 and CDR2: MNHEY, SMNVEV (reference sequence). The CDR3 totals 15 residues. The V and J ends lost 6 bases and 4 bases, in that order; junction bases with no gene match: 5. The CDR3 coding sequence is TGTGCCAGCAGACCTGGACAGGGGGCAAATCAGCCCCAGCATTTT. Translating gives CASRPGQGANQPQHF.

J is TRBJ1-1 and V is TRBV24-1; the D gene is possibly TRBD1 (5 bases). Trimming removed 7 bases at V and 7 bases at J, with 15 bases between. This CDR3 comprises 13 residues. The germline V gene encodes CDR1 KGHDR and CDR2 SFDVKD. The CDR3 region has the DNA TGTGCCACCAGGGGGACGGGAGCCGGTGAAGCTTTCTTT. Protein sequence: CATRGTGAGEAFF.

CDR3 loop: CASSRGAGTVGNTIYF. CDR3 sequence (DNA): TGCGCCAGCTCCCGGGGGGCAGGGACCGTCGGAAACACCATATATTTT. This chain links TRBV5-1 with TRBJ1-3; D is perhaps TRBD1 (6 bases). CDR1 and CDR2 from the germline V gene are SGHRS and YFSETQ. Between the trimmed V and J ends, which lost 7 bases and 4 bases, there was a span of 21 bases. This CDR3 has 16 residues.

The V and J genes are TRBV29-1 and TRBJ1-5; D ambiguous. Germline CDR1 reads SQVTM; CDR2 reads ANQGSEA. CDR3 length equals 13 residues. V was clipped by 6 bases and J by 5 bases, with 14 bases between them. CDR3 sequence (DNA): TGCAGCGTCCAAACAAACCCTCATCAGCCCCAGCATTTT. Its protein is CSVQTNPHQPQHF.

This clone came up a few times. V is TRBV3-1 (or the pseudogene TRBV3-2) and J is TRBJ2-5, with 8 bases fitting TRBD1. Germline V gene sequence: CDR1 LGHDT, CDR2 YNNKEL (reference sequence). CDR3 length: 15 residues. V lost 0 bases, J lost 5 bases, and 5 bases stayed unmatched. For the CDR3, the DNA is TGTGCCAGCAGCCAAGACCCGACAGGGGAGGAGACCCAGTACTTC. This encodes CASSQDPTGEETQYF.

The gene calls are TRBV7-9 and TRBJ2-3, with 9 nucleotides matching TRBD1. V shed 2 bases and J 2 bases; nucleotides not matched to a gene: 8. The germline V gene encodes CDR1 SEHNR and CDR2 FQNEAQ (reference sequence). The CDR3 extends over 17 amino acids. CDR3 sequence: CASSLSLRTGVTDTQYF. The CDR3 bases are TGTGCCAGCAGCTTAAGTTTGAGGACAGGGGTCACAGATACGCAGTATTTT.

The chain uses TRBV21-1 and TRBJ1-5; the tabulated D call, TRBD1, remains unverified against the DNA. TRBV21-1 is flagged as a pseudogene. CDR3 length: 14 amino acids. CDR3 sequence: CASSTWKGKQPQHF. As DNA, the CDR3 is TGTGCCAGCAGCACCTGGAAGGGGAAGCAGCCCCAGCATTTT.

The chain combines TRBV29-1 with TRBJ2-6, with 8 bases identical to TRBD1. Germline lookup yields CDR1 SQVTM and CDR2 ANQGSEA. Losses at the gene ends were 3 bases for V and 1 base for J; bases not matched to a gene: 2. The CDR3 sequence is 15 residues long. The CDR3 DNA reads TGCAGCGTTGATCACAGGGGGTCTGGGGCCAACGTCCTGACTTTC. It codes for CSVDHRGSGANVLTF.

The rearrangement links TRBV29-1 to TRBJ2-3, with D hard to call. The CDR3 runs to 13 residues. Germline V gives CDR1 SQVTM, CDR2 ANQGSEA. Trimming left V 2 bases short and J 1 base short, with 7 bases between. CDR3 sequence reads: CSVESAGTDTQYF. The CDR3 bases are TGCAGCGTTGAATCCGCGGGCACAGATACGCAGTATTTT.

The chain has TRBV20-1 and TRBJ1-5; no firm D call. The V gene's germline CDR1 is DFQATT and CDR2 SNEGSKA (reference sequence). V gave up 2 bases and J gave up 7 bases, with 6 bases separating them. The CDR3 length is 11 residues. The CDR3 region has the DNA TGCAGTGCTAGACACGGGCAGCCCCAGCATTTT. This translates into CSARHGQPQHF.

This clone was found once. An end of the junction does not agree with germline; a read error may underlie this. V usage is TRBV28 and J usage is TRBJ2-2, with 7 bases identical to TRBD2. Germline CDR1 MDHEN, CDR2 SYDVKM. The CDR3 is 16 amino acids. Written as DNA, the CDR3 is TGTGCCAGCGGTTTGGCGGGAGAGCCTCACGGTGGGGAGCTGTTTTTT. Its protein is CASGLAGEPHGGELFF.

The chain has TRBV29-1 and TRBJ2-7; 11 bases line up with TRBD2. The junction had 9 bases not matched to a gene; V was cut back by 4 bases and J by 4 bases. The CDR3 runs to 15 residues. CDR1 and CDR2 (germline): SQVTM, ANQGSEA. Here the CDR3 DNA reads TGCAGCGTTGGCTACCCGGCTAGCGGGGGGTACGAGCAGTACTTC. Translated: CSVGYPASGGYEQYF.

CDR3 nucleotides: TGTGCCAGCAGTTACATACAGGGTCCAGATACGCAGTATTTT. Amino acid sequence: CASSYIQGPDTQYF. V and J are TRBV6-6 and TRBJ2-3; TRBD1 might be the D (6 bases). CDR3 length equals 14 residues. Germline CDR1 and CDR2: MNHNY and SVGAGI (reference sequence). V was trimmed by 2 bases and J by 4 bases, leaving 10 bases between them.

The CDR3 nucleotides are TGTGCCAGCAGCCGGGCGGGGACAGGGAGCTCCTACGAGCAGTACTTC. Its protein product is CASSRAGTGSSYEQYF. The rearrangement joins TRBV5-5 to TRBJ2-7, with 9 nucleotides matching TRBD1. Germline CDR1 SGHKS, CDR2 YYEKEE (reference sequence). This CDR3 spans 16 amino acids. V was clipped by 4 bases and J by 0 bases; unmatched bases: 8.

This sequence joins TRBV7-9 and TRBJ2-7, with 8 nucleotides matching TRBD1. The J segment lost 2 bases and the V segment lost 5 bases, leaving 14 bases of the junction unmatched. The CDR3 runs to 17 residues. Looked up from germline, CDR1 is SEHNR and CDR2 is FQNEAQ (reference sequence). The CDR3 region is CASSHQYDRGPTYEQYF. CDR3 DNA sequence: TGTGCCAGCAGCCACCAATACGACAGGGGCCCGACCTACGAGCAGTACTTC.

The CDR3 loop reads CASSPPSIGYEQYF. The DNA for the CDR3 is TGTGCCAGCTCACCACCGTCAATCGGCTACGAGCAGTACTTC. J is TRBJ2-7 and V is TRBV18, with D unclear. V shed 0 bases and J shed 3 bases, with 9 bases lying between them. The CDR3 extends over 14 amino acids. CDR1 and CDR2 (germline): KGHSH, LQKENI.

The V gene is TRBV11-2, the J gene TRBJ2-7; D not certain. Trimming removed 0 bases at V and 4 bases at J, with 7 bases between. CDR3 length: 13 amino acids. Per germline, CDR1 SGHAT and CDR2 FQNNGV. CDR3 sequence: CASSLEARYEQYF. The CDR3 DNA reads TGTGCCAGCAGCTTAGAGGCCAGATACGAGCAGTACTTC.

The chain couples TRBV6-5 to TRBJ1-2, with D perhaps TRBD1 (5 bases). V lost 7 bases, J lost 6 bases, and 15 bases lay in between. The CDR3 has 13 residues. The germline gives CDR1 MNHEY, CDR2 SVGAGI. CDR3 protein: CASIEVGGDGYTF. The CDR3 DNA sequence: TGTGCCAGCATCGAAGTGGGGGGGGATGGCTACACCTTC.

V gene TRBV19 combines with J gene TRBJ1-5; D might be TRBD1 (5 bases). V was shortened by 3 bases and J by 5 bases, with 14 bases between the two germline ends. The CDR3 length is 15 residues. Germline V gives CDR1 LNHDA, CDR2 SQIVND (reference sequence). CDR3 loop: CASSMGQGFHQPQHF. The CDR3 coding sequence is TGTGCCAGTAGTATGGGTCAGGGTTTTCATCAGCCCCAGCATTTT.

This chain joins TRBV15 and TRBJ2-3; TRBD2 matches 12 bases. V shed 3 bases, J shed 12 bases, and the junction held 7 bases outside the gene matches. The CDR3 is 14 amino acids. Germline V gene lookup returns CDR1 LNHNV and CDR2 YYDKDF (reference sequence). CDR3 coding DNA: TGTGCCACCAGCAGCCTAGCGGGGGGGCTAAGACAGTATTTT. It encodes CATSSLAGGLRQYF.

The V and J genes are TRBV12-3 or TRBV12-4 and TRBJ2-2, with D hard to call. This CDR3 comprises 13 residues. Between the trimmed V and J ends, which lost 5 bases and 8 bases, there was a span of 12 bases. CDR3 sequence (DNA): TGTGCCAGCAGTCCCACTGCAACTGGGGAGCTGTTTTTT. Translating gives CASSPTATGELFF.

This sequence joins TRBV28 and TRBJ2-5, with TRBD2 matching 7 bases. The CDR3 length is 16 residues. Germline loops: CDR1 MDHEN, CDR2 SYDVKM. J lost 2 bases, V lost 4 bases, and 10 bases had no gene match. The CDR3 nucleotides read TGTGCCAGCAGTTCCGGCCGGGACTACTCTCAAGAGACCCAGTACTTC. This gives the protein CASSSGRDYSQETQYF. Complete variable domain (other parts from reference TRBV28 and TRBJ2-5): DVKVTQSSRYLVKRTGEKVFLECVQDMDHENMFWYRQDPGLGLRLIYFSYDVKMKEKGDIPEGYSVSREKKERFSLILESASTNQTSMYLCASSSGRDYSQETQYFGPGTRLLVL.